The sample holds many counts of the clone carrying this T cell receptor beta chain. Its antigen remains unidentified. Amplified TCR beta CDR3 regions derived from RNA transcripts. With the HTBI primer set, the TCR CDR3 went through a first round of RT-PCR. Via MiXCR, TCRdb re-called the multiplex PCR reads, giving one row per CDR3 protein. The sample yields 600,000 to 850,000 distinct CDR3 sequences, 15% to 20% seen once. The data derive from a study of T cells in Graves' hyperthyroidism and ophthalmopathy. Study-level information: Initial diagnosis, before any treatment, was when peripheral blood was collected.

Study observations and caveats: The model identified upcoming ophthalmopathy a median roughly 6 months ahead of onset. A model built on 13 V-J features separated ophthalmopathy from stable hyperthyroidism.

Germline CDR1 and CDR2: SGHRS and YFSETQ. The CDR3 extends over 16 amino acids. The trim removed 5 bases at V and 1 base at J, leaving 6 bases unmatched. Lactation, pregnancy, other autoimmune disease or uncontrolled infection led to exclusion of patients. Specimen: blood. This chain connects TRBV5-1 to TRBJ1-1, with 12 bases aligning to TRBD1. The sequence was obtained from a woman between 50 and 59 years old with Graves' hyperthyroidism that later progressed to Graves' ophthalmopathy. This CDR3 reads CASRSGTGGRNTEAFF. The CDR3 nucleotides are TGCGCCAGCAGGTCCGGGACAGGGGGCCGGAACACTGAAGCTTTCTTT.